A single count supports the clone carrying this TCR beta chain. Antigen unknown. These data come from a study of intratumoral heterogeneity in liver cancer. Sequencing was performed with immunoSEQ multiplex PCR; in TCRdb, only in-frame clones are kept and a portion is missing. The sample gives 5,000 to 7,500 clones, 70% to 80% of which show up once; about 39% is in the top ten. Multiple geographically separated regions of the hepatocellular carcinoma nodule were sampled separately. Study findings and constraints: The authors noted under-sampled tumor-infiltrating lymphocyte representation as a limitation. TCR sequencing reportedly confirmed RNA-seq estimates of regional differences in tumor-infiltrating lymphocyte burden.

The specimen was tumor tissue, collected before any cancer treatment. This sequence originates from a woman between 65 and 79 years old with hepatocellular carcinoma.

CDR3 amino acids: CSVSGGDRASYEQYF. For the CDR3, the DNA is TGCAGCGTCTCGGGGGGGGACAGGGCTAGCTACGAGCAGTACTTC. The V call is TRBV29-1, the J call TRBJ2-7; maybe TRBD1 (9 bases). The V end lost 6 bases, the J end lost 3 bases, and 21 bases lay between the germline ends. Germline V CDR1 and CDR2: SQVTM, ANQGSEA. The CDR3 is 15 amino acids.